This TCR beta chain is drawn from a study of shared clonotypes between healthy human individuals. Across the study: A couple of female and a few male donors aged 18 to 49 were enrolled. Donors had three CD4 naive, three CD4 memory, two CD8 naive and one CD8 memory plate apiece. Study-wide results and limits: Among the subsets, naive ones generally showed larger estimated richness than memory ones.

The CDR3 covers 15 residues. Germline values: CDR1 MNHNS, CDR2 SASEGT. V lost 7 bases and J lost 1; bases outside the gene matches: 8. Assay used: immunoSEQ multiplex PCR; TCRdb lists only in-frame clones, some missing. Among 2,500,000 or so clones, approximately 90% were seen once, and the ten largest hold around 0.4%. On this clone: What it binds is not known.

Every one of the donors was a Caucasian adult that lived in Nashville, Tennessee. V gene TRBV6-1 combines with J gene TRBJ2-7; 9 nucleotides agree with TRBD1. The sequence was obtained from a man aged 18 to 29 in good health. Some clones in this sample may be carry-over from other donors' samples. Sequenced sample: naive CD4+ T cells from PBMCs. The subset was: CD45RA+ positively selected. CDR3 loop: CASKKAGTGSYEQYF. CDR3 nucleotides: TGTGCCAGCAAAAAAGCAGGGACAGGGTCCTACGAGCAGTACTTC.